The 10 T cell receptor beta chains presented below share a single source sample, sequenced in a study of blood T cell repertoires in COVID-19. Measured with immunoSEQ multiplex PCR; TCRdb has only the in-frame clones, and not every one. The sample carries about 190,000 clones, roughly 83% recorded once. The material sequenced was PBMCs or T cells enriched from blood (not recorded which). These receptor sequences come from a young woman who had recovered from COVID-19.

The chain joins TRBV29-1 to TRBJ1-2, with D possibly matching TRBD1 (5 bases). CDR1 and CDR2 (germline): SQVTM, ANQGSEA. Trimming pared 7 bases from V and 5 bases from J, leaving 11 bases between. This CDR3 has 11 amino acids. The CDR3 reads CSGDGGYGYTF. The CDR3 DNA is TGCAGCGGGGACGGGGGATATGGCTACACCTTC.

The genes are TRBV9 and TRBJ1-3; D is unclear. V dropped 0 bases and J dropped 2 bases, with 9 bases sitting between them. Per germline, CDR1 SGDLS and CDR2 YYNGEE. The CDR3 is 15 amino acids. DNA of the CDR3: TGTGCCAGCAGCGTAGTCCCGGAGACTGGAAACACCATATATTTT. Amino acids: CASSVVPETGNTIYF.

V gene TRBV7-3 combines with J gene TRBJ2-7; possible D gene TRBD1, 6 bases. The CDR3 is 15 amino acids. Per the germline V gene, CDR1 is SGHTA and CDR2 is FQGTGA. V was shortened by 1 base and J by 4 bases, with 14 bases between the two germline ends. The CDR3 sequence: CASSLNTGFQYEQYF. The CDR3 DNA reads TGTGCCAGCAGCTTAAATACAGGGTTCCAGTACGAGCAGTACTTC.

This rearrangement joins TRBV13 to TRBJ2-7, with 14 bases identical to TRBD2. CDR1 and CDR2 (germline): PRHDT, FYEKMQ (reference sequence). The CDR3 loop spans 17 amino acids. J lost 4 bases, V lost 5 bases, and 10 bases had no gene match. CDR3 region: CASSLSRGTSGSYEQYF. The CDR3 region has the DNA TGTGCCAGCAGCCTTAGTAGGGGGACTAGCGGGAGTTACGAGCAGTACTTC. Based on the CDR3 plus reference TRBV13 and TRBJ2-7, the full variable domain is AAGVIQSPRHLIKEKRETATLKCYPIPRHDTVYWYQQGPGQDPQFLISFYEKMQSDKGSIPDRFSAQQFSDYHSELNMSSLELGDSALYFCASSLSRGTSGSYEQYFGPGTRLTVT.

Only one count was recorded for this clone. This chain connects TRBV2 to TRBJ1-4, with TRBD1 as a possible D gene (5 bases). This CDR3 is built from 14 residues. Trimming pared 4 bases from V and 8 bases from J, leaving 14 bases between. The V gene's germline CDR1 is SNHLY and CDR2 FYNNEI. CDR3 sequence (DNA): TGTGCCAGCAGTGTTGAGGGGAGGCGGGAAAAACTGTTTTTT. Its translation: CASSVEGRREKLFF.

The genes are TRBV7-7 and TRBJ2-7; TRBD2 might be the D (5 bases). The CDR3 is 15 amino acids. Germline lookup yields CDR1 SSHAT and CDR2 FNYEAQ (reference sequence). CDR3 DNA: TGTGCTAGCAGCTTAGTCGGGGTATCGCGCTACGAGCAGTACGTC. Its translation: CASSLVGVSRYEQYV.

The chain employs TRBV19 and TRBJ1-3; 8 nucleotides line up with TRBD1. The CDR3 totals 16 residues. J was trimmed by 2 bases and V by 5 bases; bases with no gene match: 8. Germline V CDR1 and CDR2: LNHDA, SQIVND (reference sequence). The CDR3 region is CASSRGQGLPGNTIYF. The CDR3 DNA follows: TGTGCCAGTAGTCGCGGACAGGGACTACCTGGAAACACCATATATTTT.

This clone was seen only once. This chain uses TRBV30 with TRBJ1-1; 8 nucleotides align to TRBD1. Germline V gene lookup returns CDR1 GTSNPN and CDR2 SVGIG (reference sequence). The CDR3 consists of 15 residues. Germline trimming cut 4 bases from V and 0 bases from J; bases unmatched to any gene: 7. The CDR3: CAWTLRGPMNTEAFF. The DNA for the CDR3 is TGTGCCTGGACCCTCAGGGGGCCCATGAACACTGAAGCTTTCTTT. The full variable domain, rest sourced from reference TRBV30 and TRBJ1-1, is SQTIHQWPATLVQPVGSPLSLECTVEGTSNPNLYWYRQAAGRGLQLLFYSVGIGQISSEVPQNLSASRPQDRQFILSSKKLLLSDSGFYLCAWTLRGPMNTEAFFGQGTRLTVV.

This chain links TRBV28 with TRBJ2-2, with TRBD1 identical over 7 bases. This CDR3 comprises 16 residues. Germline V lookup: CDR1 MDHEN, CDR2 SYDVKM. Trimming took 4 bases from V and 3 from J; bases not matched to a gene: 8. The CDR3 DNA follows: TGTGCCAGCAGTTCGTTCGGGGACAGAGACACCGGGGAGCTGTTTTTT. Encoded protein: CASSSFGDRDTGELFF.

This clone was seen more than once but under ten times. The chain carries TRBV19 and TRBJ1-2; no clear D. V lost 1 base and J lost 2, with 8 bases in between. CDR3 length: 14 residues. CDR1 and CDR2 from the germline V gene are LNHDA and SQIVND (reference sequence). This CDR3 is CASSIGALNYGYTF. Written as DNA, the CDR3 is TGTGCCAGTAGTATAGGAGCCTTGAACTATGGCTACACCTTC.